Presented here are 5 T cell receptor beta chains from one specimen sequenced in a study of CD8 T cells in ankylosing spondylitis. TCRdb re-called the 5' RACE reads with MiXCR, one entry per CDR3 protein. The sample has about 280,000 distinct CDR3 sequences; over 15% are singletons. Sample: blood, either unsorted or a sorted T cell fraction (not recorded which). The source of these receptors is a male donor with ankylosing spondylitis or in good health (not recorded which).

This clonotype was found a few times. In DNA, the CDR3 is TGTGCCAGCTCACCAGAGGCCGAGACCCAGTACTTC. This codes for CASSPEAETQYF. The V gene is TRBV18, the J gene TRBJ2-5; the D is unclear. The V gene's germline CDR1 is KGHSH and CDR2 LQKENI. The CDR3 spans 12 residues. The V and J ends lost 2 bases and 5 bases respectively, with 6 bases between them. Full variable domain (rest looked up from reference TRBV18 and TRBJ2-5): NAGVMQNPRHLVRRRGQEARLRCSPMKGHSHVYWYRQLPEEGLKFMVYLQKENIIDESGMPKERFSAEFPKEGPSILRIQQVVRGDSAAYFCASSPEAETQYFGPGTRLLVL.

This clonotype was picked up a small number of times. The chain carries TRBV29-1 and TRBJ2-5, with TRBD2 matching 7 bases. CDR3 length equals 13 residues. The J segment lost 2 bases and the V segment lost 1 base, leaving 1 base of the junction unmatched. Germline CDR1 and CDR2: SQVTM and ANQGSEA. CDR3 coding DNA: TGCAGCGTTGAAGCAGCGGGGCAAGAGACCCAGTACTTC. The encoded protein is CSVEAAGQETQYF.

This clonotype was seen ten or more times. The chain recombines TRBV10-3 with TRBJ1-5; 7 bases fit TRBD1. Losses at the gene ends were 6 bases for V and 4 bases for J; bases not matched to a gene: 6. The CDR3 has 14 amino acids. Germline assignment: CDR1 ENHRY and CDR2 SYGVKD. The CDR3 DNA follows: TGTGCCATCAGGGGGGACAGTCCAAATCAGCCCCAGCATTTT. Translation: CAIRGDSPNQPQHF.

There are a few counts of this clonotype. The chain carries TRBV20-1 and TRBJ1-4, with D tentatively TRBD1 (5 bases). Germline loops: CDR1 DFQATT, CDR2 SNEGSKA (reference sequence). Deletions cut 7 bases from V and 1 base from J, with 7 bases between. CDR3 size: 12 residues. CDR3 region: CSGQQTNEKLFF. DNA of the CDR3: TGCAGTGGACAGCAAACTAATGAAAAACTGTTTTTT.

This rearrangement joins TRBV6-1 to TRBJ2-2; D is possibly TRBD1 or TRBD2 (6 bases each). In germline, CDR1 is MNHNS, CDR2 SASEGT. V was clipped by 8 bases and J by 5 bases, with 18 bases between them. CDR3 size: 15 residues. The chain's CDR3 is CASGKWGAETGELFF. Written as DNA, the CDR3 is TGTGCCAGCGGAAAGTGGGGGGCAGAGACCGGGGAGCTGTTTTTT.